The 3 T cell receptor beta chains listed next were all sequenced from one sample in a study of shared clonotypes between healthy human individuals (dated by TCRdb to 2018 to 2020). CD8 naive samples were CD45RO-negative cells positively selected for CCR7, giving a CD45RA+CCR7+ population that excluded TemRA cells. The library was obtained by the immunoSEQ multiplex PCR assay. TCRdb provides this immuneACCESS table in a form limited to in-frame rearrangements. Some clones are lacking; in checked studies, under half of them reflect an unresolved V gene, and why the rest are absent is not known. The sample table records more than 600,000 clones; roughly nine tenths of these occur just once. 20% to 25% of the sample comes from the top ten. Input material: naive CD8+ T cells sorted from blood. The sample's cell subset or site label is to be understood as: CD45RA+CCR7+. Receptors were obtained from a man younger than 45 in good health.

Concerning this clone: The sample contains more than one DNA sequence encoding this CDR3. The CDR3 nucleotides read TGTGCCAGCAGTTTAACGGTAGCCTACGAGCAGTACTTC. Amino acid sequence: CASSLTVAYEQYF. The rearrangement uses TRBV27 and TRBJ2-7; D ambiguous. CDR1 is MNHEY, CDR2 SMNVEV, per germline (reference sequence). The CDR3 covers 13 residues. The ends were cut back, 2 bases at V and 2 bases at J, with 7 bases in the middle.

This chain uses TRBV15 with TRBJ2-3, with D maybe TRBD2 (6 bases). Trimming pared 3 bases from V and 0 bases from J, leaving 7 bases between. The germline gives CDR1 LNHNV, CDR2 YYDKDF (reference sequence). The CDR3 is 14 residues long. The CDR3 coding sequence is TGTGCCACCAGCAGGGGGACTAGCACAGATACGCAGTATTTT. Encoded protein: CATSRGTSTDTQYF.

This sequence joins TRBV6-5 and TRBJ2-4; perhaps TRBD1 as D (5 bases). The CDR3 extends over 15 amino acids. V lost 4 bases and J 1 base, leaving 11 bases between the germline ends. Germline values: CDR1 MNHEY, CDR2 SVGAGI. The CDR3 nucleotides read TGTGCCAGCAGTTTTGGGGCAGGGGCCAAAAACATTCAGTACTTC. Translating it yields CASSFGAGAKNIQYF.